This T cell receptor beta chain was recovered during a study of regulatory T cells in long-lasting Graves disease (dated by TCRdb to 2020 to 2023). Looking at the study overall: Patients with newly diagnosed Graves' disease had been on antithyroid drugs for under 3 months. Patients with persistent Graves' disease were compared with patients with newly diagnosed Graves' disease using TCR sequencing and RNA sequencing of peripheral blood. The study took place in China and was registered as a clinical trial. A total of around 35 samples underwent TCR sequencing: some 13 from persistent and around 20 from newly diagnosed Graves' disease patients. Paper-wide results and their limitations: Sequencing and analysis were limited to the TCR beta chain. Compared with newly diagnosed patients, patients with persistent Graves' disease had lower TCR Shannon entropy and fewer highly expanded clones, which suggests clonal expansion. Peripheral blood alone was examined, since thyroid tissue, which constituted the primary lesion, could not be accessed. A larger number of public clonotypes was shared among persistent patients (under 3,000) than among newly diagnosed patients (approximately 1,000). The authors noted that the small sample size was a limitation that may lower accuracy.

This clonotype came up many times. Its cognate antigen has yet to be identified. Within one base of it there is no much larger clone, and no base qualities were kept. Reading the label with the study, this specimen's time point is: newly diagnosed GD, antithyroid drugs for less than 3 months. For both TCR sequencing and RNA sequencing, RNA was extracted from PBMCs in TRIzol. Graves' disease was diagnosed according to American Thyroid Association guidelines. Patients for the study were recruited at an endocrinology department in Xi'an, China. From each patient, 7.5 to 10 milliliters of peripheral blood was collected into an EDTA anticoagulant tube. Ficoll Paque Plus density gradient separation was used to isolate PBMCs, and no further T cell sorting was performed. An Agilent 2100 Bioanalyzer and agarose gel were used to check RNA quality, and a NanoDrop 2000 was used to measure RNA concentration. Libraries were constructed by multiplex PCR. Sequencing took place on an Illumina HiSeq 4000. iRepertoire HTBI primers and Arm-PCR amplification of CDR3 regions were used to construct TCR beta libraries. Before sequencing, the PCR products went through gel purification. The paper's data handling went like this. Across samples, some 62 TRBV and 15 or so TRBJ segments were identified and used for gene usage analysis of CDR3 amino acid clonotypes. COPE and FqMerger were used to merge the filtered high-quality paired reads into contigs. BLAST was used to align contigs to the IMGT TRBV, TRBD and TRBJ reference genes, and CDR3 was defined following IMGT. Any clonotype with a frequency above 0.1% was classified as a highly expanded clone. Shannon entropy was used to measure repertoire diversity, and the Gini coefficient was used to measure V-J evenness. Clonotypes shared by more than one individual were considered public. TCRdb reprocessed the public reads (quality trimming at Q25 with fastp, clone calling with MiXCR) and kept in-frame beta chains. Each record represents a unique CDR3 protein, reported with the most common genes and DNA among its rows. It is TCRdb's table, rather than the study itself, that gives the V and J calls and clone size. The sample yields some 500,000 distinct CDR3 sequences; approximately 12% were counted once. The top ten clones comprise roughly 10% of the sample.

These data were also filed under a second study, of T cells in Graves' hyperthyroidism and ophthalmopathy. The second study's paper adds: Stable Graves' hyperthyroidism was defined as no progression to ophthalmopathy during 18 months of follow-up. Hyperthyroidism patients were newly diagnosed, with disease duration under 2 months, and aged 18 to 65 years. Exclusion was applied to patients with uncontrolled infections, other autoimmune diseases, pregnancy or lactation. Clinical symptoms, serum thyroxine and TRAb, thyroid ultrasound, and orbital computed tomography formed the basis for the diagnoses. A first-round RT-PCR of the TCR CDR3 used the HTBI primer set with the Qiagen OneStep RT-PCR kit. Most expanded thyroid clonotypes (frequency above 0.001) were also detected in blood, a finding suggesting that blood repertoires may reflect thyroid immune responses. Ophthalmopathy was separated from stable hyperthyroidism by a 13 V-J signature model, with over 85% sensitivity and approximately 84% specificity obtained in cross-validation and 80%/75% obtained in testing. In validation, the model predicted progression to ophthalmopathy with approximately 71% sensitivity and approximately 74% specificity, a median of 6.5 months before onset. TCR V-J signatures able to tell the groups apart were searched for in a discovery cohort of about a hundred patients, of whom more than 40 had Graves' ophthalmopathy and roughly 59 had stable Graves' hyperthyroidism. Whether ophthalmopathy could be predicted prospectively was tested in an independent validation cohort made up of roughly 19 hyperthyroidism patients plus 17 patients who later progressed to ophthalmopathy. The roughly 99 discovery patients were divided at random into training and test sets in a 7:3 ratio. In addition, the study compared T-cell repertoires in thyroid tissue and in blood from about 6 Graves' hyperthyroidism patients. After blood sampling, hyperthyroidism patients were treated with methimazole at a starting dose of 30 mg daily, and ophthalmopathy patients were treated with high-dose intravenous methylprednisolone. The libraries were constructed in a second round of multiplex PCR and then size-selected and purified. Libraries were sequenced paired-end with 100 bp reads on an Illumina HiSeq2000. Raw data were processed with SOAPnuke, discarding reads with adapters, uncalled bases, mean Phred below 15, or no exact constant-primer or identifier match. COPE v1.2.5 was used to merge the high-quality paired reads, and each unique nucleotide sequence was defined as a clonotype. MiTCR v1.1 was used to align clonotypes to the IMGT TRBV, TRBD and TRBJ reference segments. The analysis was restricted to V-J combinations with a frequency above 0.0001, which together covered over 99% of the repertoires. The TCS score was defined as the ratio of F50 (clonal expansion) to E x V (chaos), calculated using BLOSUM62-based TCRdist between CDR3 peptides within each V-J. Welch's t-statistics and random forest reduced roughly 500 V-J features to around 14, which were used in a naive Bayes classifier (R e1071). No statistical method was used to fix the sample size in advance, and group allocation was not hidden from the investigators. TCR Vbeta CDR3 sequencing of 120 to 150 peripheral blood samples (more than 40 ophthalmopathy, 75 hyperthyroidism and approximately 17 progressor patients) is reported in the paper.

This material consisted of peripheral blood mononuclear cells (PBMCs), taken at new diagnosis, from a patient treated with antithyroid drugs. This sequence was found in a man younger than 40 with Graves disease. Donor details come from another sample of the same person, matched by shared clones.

CDR3 loop: CASSLAQHTDTQYF. The DNA sequence reads TGTGCCAGCAGTTTAGCACAGCACACAGATACGCAGTATTTT. Recombination linked TRBV27 to TRBJ2-3, with no reliable assignment of the D segment. From the cysteine up to the phenylalanine, the CDR3 has a length of 14 residues. Solely the CDR3 DNA is kept, with 42 bases framed from the first base. V sheds 2 bases and J sheds 2 bases, leaving 8 bases between their ends. Sequences MNHEY (CDR1) and SMNVEV (CDR2) are obtained from the germline V gene (reference sequence).